This TCR beta chain was retrieved from a study of CD8 T cells in Susac syndrome. The CDR3 extends over 16 amino acids. Germline V CDR1 and CDR2: SNHLY, FYNNEI. V trimming: 10 bases; J trimming: 3 bases; junction bases outside the gene matches: 6. RNA was extracted with the RNeasy kit, and a quantity of roughly 0.45 to 1 ug was reverse transcribed using random hexamers. TCRdb processed the immunoSEQ multiplex PCR reads anew with MiXCR; each CDR3 protein has one entry. The sample has 210,000 or so distinct CDR3 sequences, approximately 90% seen once. The multiple sclerosis control group was made up of treatment-naive patients with stable or active relapsing-remitting disease.

This receptor was taken from a human donor with multiple sclerosis. The chain couples TRBV2 to TRBJ2-6; TRBD2 matches at 13 bases. Sequencing was done on a sample of CD8+ T cells from PBMCs. CDR3 in amino acids: CATLTSGGSGANVLTF. In DNA, the CDR3 is TGTGCCACCCTGACTAGCGGGGGGAGTGGGGCCAACGTCCTGACTTTC. The complete variable domain, with remaining parts taken from reference TRBV2 and TRBJ2-6, reads EPEVTQTPSHQVTQMGQEVILRCVPISNHLYFYWYRQILGQKVEFLVSFYNNEISEKSEIFDDQFSVERPDGSNFTLKIRSTKLEDSAMYFCATLTSGGSGANVLTFGAGSRLTVL.